The 23 T cell receptor beta chains below all came from one sample that was sequenced in a study of blood T cells in healthy people across ages. Through a sample-barcoded 5' primer and a J-beta primer mix, a second PCR was run for roughly 6 to 11 cycles. TCRdb reprocessed the 5' RACE reads with MiXCR, giving one entry per CDR3 protein. The table lists 850,000 or so distinct CDR3 sequences, under 35% of them singletons. Input material: blood. The receptors here all came from a woman at least 80 years old in good health.

This clonotype appeared a few times. The chain has TRBV7-9 and TRBJ1-4; perhaps TRBD1 as D (5 bases). There are 15 residues in the CDR3. Germline V gives CDR1 SEHNR, CDR2 FQNEAQ (reference sequence). Trimming took 0 bases from V and 8 from J, leaving 13 bases between them. The CDR3 DNA sequence: TGTGCCAGCAGCTTAGCGGGGGGACCGGTCGAAAAACTGTTTTTT. This sequence encodes CASSLAGGPVEKLFF.

Regarding this clonotype: Being one base from a much bigger clone, this may be a read error. This chain uses TRBV5-4 with TRBJ2-1; D is uncertain. The J call may be in error: the DNA end matches TRBJ2-7 better. The CDR3 consists of 15 residues. CDR1 and CDR2 (germline): SGHNT, YYREEE (reference sequence). The CDR3 nucleotides are TGTGCCAGCAGCTTGGACGCCGTTGCGTACAATGAGCAGTACTTC. Protein: CASSLDAVAYNEQYF.

This clonotype was counted between two and nine times. V usage is TRBV6-2 or TRBV6-3 and J usage is TRBJ1-5; perhaps TRBD1 as D (5 bases). V gave up 5 bases and J gave up 2 bases, with 22 bases separating them. This CDR3 spans 18 amino acids. CDR1 and CDR2 (germline): MNHEY, SVGEGT. The CDR3, as DNA: TGTGCCAGCAGTACGGGACGGGGAGGTGTTTCGCGCAATCAGCCCCAGCATTTT. It codes for CASSTGRGGVSRNQPQHF.

This clonotype was detected many times. The rearrangement joins TRBV20-1 to TRBJ2-1; tentatively, D is TRBD1 or TRBD2 (5 bases each). This CDR3 is 15 amino acids long. Germline V gene data show CDR1 as DFQATT and CDR2 as SNEGSKA (reference sequence). The V end lost 5 bases, the J end lost 0 bases, and 14 bases lay between the germline ends. Here the CDR3 reads CSAGSGTSSYNEQFF. CDR3 sequence (DNA): TGCAGTGCTGGCTCCGGGACCTCCTCCTACAATGAGCAGTTCTTC.

Many counts were recorded for this clonotype. The chain uses TRBV20-1 and TRBJ1-4, with unresolved D. The V gene lost 3 bases and the J gene lost 2 bases, with 10 bases spanning the gap. Germline CDR1 DFQATT, CDR2 SNEGSKA (reference sequence). The CDR3 is 14 residues long. The CDR3 protein is CSASVGLTNEKLFF. Written as DNA, the CDR3 is TGCAGTGCTAGTGTCGGGCTCACTAATGAAAAACTGTTTTTT.

This clonotype was recorded many times. The V and J genes are TRBV7-9 and TRBJ2-3; the D gene is possibly TRBD1 (5 bases). The CDR3 sequence is 13 residues long. V shed 5 bases and J shed 6 bases, with 12 bases lying between them. Per the germline V gene, CDR1 is SEHNR and CDR2 is FQNEAQ (reference sequence). The CDR3 DNA sequence: TGTGCCAGCAGCGCCACAGGTTCCGATACGCAGTATTTT. Translating gives CASSATGSDTQYF.

As regards this clonotype: A clone one base away is much larger, so this may be a read error. The chain uses TRBV4-3 and TRBJ1-5; no clear D. Germline CDR1 is LGHNA and CDR2 is YSLEER. The CDR3 runs to 15 residues. The CDR3 spells CASSQDGTSNRPQHF. As DNA, the CDR3 is TGCGCCAGCAGCCAAGACGGCACCAGCAATCGGCCCCAGCATTTT.

This clonotype was seen only a few times. The CDR3 loop is CASSFQGVASYTF. In DNA form, the CDR3 reads TGTGCCAGCAGCTTCCAAGGAGTCGCAAGCTACACCTTC. This chain joins TRBV7-2 and TRBJ1-2; D is uncertain. The CDR3 spans 13 residues. V was trimmed by 3 bases and J by 9 bases, leaving 14 bases between them. Per germline, CDR1 SGHTA and CDR2 FQGNSA.

The genes are TRBV10-3 and TRBJ1-1; D possibly corresponds to TRBD1 (6 bases). Germline assignment: CDR1 ENHRY and CDR2 SYGVKD. CDR3 length: 14 amino acids. Trimming stripped 3 bases from V and 3 bases from J, with 11 bases between. The CDR3 DNA follows: TGTGCCATCAGTGACGGTGGGGGGCACACTGAAGCTTTCTTT. Its protein is CAISDGGGHTEAFF.

In its sample, this clonotype was seen many times. The gene calls are TRBV25-1 and TRBJ1-2; D remains unclear. V lost 6 bases, J lost 8 bases, and 7 bases lay in between. Germline CDR1 MGHDK, CDR2 SYGVNS. This CDR3 region has 10 residues. CDR3 protein: CASSSRGYTF. CDR3 DNA sequence: TGTGCCAGCAGCTCGCGCGGCTACACCTTC.

This clonotype was recorded at least ten times. V gene TRBV5-1 combines with J gene TRBJ1-5, with D possibly matching TRBD1 (5 bases). Trimming removed 5 bases at V and 0 bases at J, with 18 bases between. In germline, CDR1 is SGHRS, CDR2 YFSETQ. CDR3 size: 17 residues. The DNA for the CDR3 is TGCGCCAGCAGTCCCGACCCGACAGAAGATAGCAATCAGCCCCAGCATTTT. This codes for CASSPDPTEDSNQPQHF.

The rearrangement links TRBV20-1 to TRBJ1-2; perhaps TRBD1 as D (6 bases). The germline gives CDR1 DFQATT, CDR2 SNEGSKA (reference sequence). Trimming stripped 6 bases from V and 1 base from J, with 18 bases between. This CDR3 comprises 15 residues. DNA for the CDR3: TGCAGTGCCACAGTAGGGGGGACGAATAACTATGGCTACACCTTC. Its translation is CSATVGGTNNYGYTF.

In its sample, this clonotype was seen many times. The chain combines TRBV5-1 with TRBJ2-1; 10 bases line up with TRBD2. Germline V CDR1 and CDR2: SGHRS, YFSETQ. Germline trimming cut 4 bases from V and 6 bases from J; bases unmatched to any gene: 7. The CDR3 runs 15 residues. CDR3 amino acids: CASSPGLAVLNEQFF. CDR3 bases: TGCGCCAGCAGCCCCGGACTAGCGGTACTCAATGAGCAGTTCTTC.

This clonotype has just a few counts. The chain joins TRBV20-1 to TRBJ2-7, with D possibly being TRBD1 (5 bases). V was cut by 3 bases and J by 3 bases, with 18 bases left in between. This CDR3 region has 15 residues. The germline CDR1 and CDR2 sequences are DFQATT and SNEGSKA (reference sequence). The CDR3 here is CSARDSRVGDYEQYF. The CDR3 DNA sequence: TGCAGTGCTAGGGATTCCAGGGTGGGCGACTACGAGCAGTACTTC.

This clonotype has at least ten counts. The rearrangement links TRBV15 to TRBJ2-7; 9 positions agree with TRBD2. The CDR3 extends over 14 amino acids. Looked up from germline, CDR1 is LNHNV and CDR2 is YYDKDF (reference sequence). With V trimmed by 5 bases and J by 3 bases, 5 bases remained unmatched. The CDR3 loop reads CATSGAGGLYEQYF. CDR3 DNA: TGTGCCACCAGCGGGGCGGGGGGGCTCTACGAGCAGTACTTC.

This clonotype was counted a few times. V gene TRBV12-5 combines with J gene TRBJ2-7; possible D gene TRBD1, 5 bases. V lost 7 bases to trimming and J lost 3 bases, with 16 bases between them. The CDR3 sequence is 14 residues long. CDR1 is LGHNT and CDR2 is FRNRAP in the germline V gene. CDR3 in amino acids: CASANPDRIYEQYF. Here the CDR3 DNA reads TGTGCTAGTGCAAATCCTGACAGAATCTACGAGCAGTACTTC.

This clonotype was seen repeatedly, ten times or more. The chain links TRBV10-3 to TRBJ2-3; D is possibly TRBD2 (6 bases). V was pared by 3 bases and J by 4 bases, with 20 bases between. Per the germline V gene, CDR1 is ENHRY and CDR2 is SYGVKD. The CDR3 contains 17 residues. CDR3 nucleotide sequence: TGTGCCATCAGTGACTCCGTGGGAGGCGCTGAGTCAGATACGCAGTATTTT. Its translation is CAISDSVGGAESDTQYF.

In this sample, this clonotype turned up a few times. The chain employs TRBV5-5 and TRBJ1-2; 11 nucleotides match TRBD1. In germline, CDR1 is SGHKS, CDR2 YYEKEE (reference sequence). CDR3 length: 16 residues. V shed 4 bases and J 0 bases; nucleotides not matched to a gene: 5. Here the CDR3 DNA reads TGTGCCAGCAGCCCGGGACAGGGGGGGACTAACTATGGCTACACCTTC. This codes for CASSPGQGGTNYGYTF.

This clonotype was seen more than once but under ten times. Possible read error: a much larger clone is one base away. The chain has TRBV12-3 or TRBV12-4 and TRBJ1-2, with 8 bases identical to TRBD1. Trimming cost V 5 bases and J 6 bases; bases outside gene matches: 8. The CDR3 is made up of 14 amino acids. CDR3 residues: CASSPLGRGHGYTF. CDR3 DNA sequence: TGTGCCAGCAGTCCCCTGGGCAGGGGGCATGGCTACACCTTC.

This rearrangement joins TRBV25-1 to TRBJ1-1; no firm D call. V gave up 9 bases and J gave up 6 bases, with 23 bases separating them. The germline CDR1 and CDR2 sequences are MGHDK and SYGVNS. The CDR3 extends over 15 amino acids. In nucleotides, the CDR3 is TGTGCCAGTAGAGAAAGCGGGAGCAGGACCCCTGAAGCTTTCTTT. Translating it yields CASRESGSRTPEAFF.

V is TRBV5-1 and J is TRBJ1-3; D possibly corresponds to TRBD1 (6 bases). Germline loops: CDR1 SGHRS, CDR2 YFSETQ. This CDR3 is 15 amino acids long. Trimming stripped 4 bases from V and 2 bases from J, with 13 bases between. CDR3 in DNA: TGCGCCAGCAGCATCGGGGCAGGGGCTGGAAACACCATATATTTT. Translated: CASSIGAGAGNTIYF.

This clonotype was detected many times. The chain recombines TRBV12-3 or TRBV12-4 with TRBJ1-2; D gene unclear. The CDR3 has 13 amino acids. Trimming stripped 8 bases from V and 8 bases from J, with 18 bases between. CDR3 nucleotide sequence: TGTGCCAGCGCCCTTAACGGGGTCCCGGGCTACACCTTC. It codes for CASALNGVPGYTF.

V usage is TRBV6-2 or TRBV6-3 and J usage is TRBJ1-1; D unresolved. CDR1 is MNHEY and CDR2 is SVGEGT in the germline V gene. The CDR3 contains 14 residues. V was pared by 6 bases and J by 6 bases, with 17 bases between. CDR3 region: CASRLAGSGAEAFF. As DNA, the CDR3 is TGTGCCAGCAGGCTCGCGGGGAGTGGGGCTGAAGCTTTCTTT.